A selection of T cell receptor beta chains follows, all from one sample in a study of sequential checkpoint blockade in melanoma. Assay used: immunoSEQ multiplex PCR; TCRdb lists only in-frame clones, some missing. The sample has about 12,000 clones; about 56% are singletons. The specimen was CD8+ T cells sorted from blood (inferred from file names), collected from a patient given nivolumab and ipilimumab in sequence. These receptors came from a human donor with melanoma. Both conserved end residues are trimmed from each CDR3. The order of the fields is J gene, V gene, D gene, CDR3 protein. A D gene is named only where the DNA matches it firmly.

TRBJ2-6 | TRBV19 | NA | ASSNSLSGANVLT
TRBJ1-2 | TRBV5-1 | NA | ASSFEGEDGYT
TRBJ2-5 | TRBV4-1 | TRBD1 | ASSHTGGAEETQY
TRBJ2-5 | TRBV30 | NA | AWSSGLGAETQY
TRBJ1-1 | TRBV2 | NA | ASARIMNTEAF
TRBJ1-5 | TRBV6-5 | NA | ASSYGRGNQPQH
TRBJ1-1 | TRBV7-6 | TRBD1 | ASSSTGTGLTEAF
TRBJ2-3 | TRBV6-1 | NA | ASSEGPRYTSTDTQY
TRBJ2-7 | TRBV5-6 | TRBD2 | ASSFDGLAGGPSYEQY
TRBJ2-2 | TRBV9 | NA | ASSVVEGREGYTGELF
TRBJ1-6 | TRBV6-5 | NA | ASSDRTSYNSPLH
TRBJ1-1 | TRBV2 | NA | ASSVGQLGTEAF
TRBJ2-7 | TRBV28 | TRBD1 | ASSLTGTGYEQY
NA | TRBV27 | NA | ASSPPRDIYYEQY
TRBJ2-1 | TRBV5-8 | NA | ASSAGTYDAYNEQF
TRBJ2-7 | TRBV6-6 | TRBD1 | ASSLLGTGVGEQY
NA | TRBV11-2 | TRBD1 | ASSLAPGQTYEQY
TRBJ2-1 | TRBV13 | NA | ASRPGGLVSEQF
TRBJ1-1 | TRBV9 | NA | ASSVEQGAREAF
NA | TRBV30 | NA | AWSLGPVYEQY
TRBJ2-5 | TRBV30 | TRBD2 | AWSVRSGSWSETQY
TRBJ2-3 | TRBV27 | NA | ASSLWAGATDTQY
TRBJ2-7 | TRBV13 | TRBD1 | ASSFLQGDLYEQY
TRBJ2-1 | TRBV7-3 | TRBD2 | ASSLGSHTSDEQF
TRBJ1-5 | TRBV5-1 | TRBD1 | ASSEGQGSPKQPQH
TRBJ1-5 | TRBV4-2 | NA | ASSQGTESNQPQH
TRBJ2-1 | TRBV7-6 | NA | ASSPGTYNEQF
TRBJ1-4 | TRBV28 | NA | ASSFRLTNEKLF
NA | TRBV11-3 | TRBD1 | ASSSRQGVHEQY
TRBJ1-2 | TRBV5-6 | TRBD1 | ASSSPGQGALGYGYT
TRBJ2-7 | TRBV29-1 | NA | SVVPRDNYEQY
TRBJ1-3 | TRBV9 | NA | ASSGDIQSGNTIY
TRBJ1-5 | TRBV6-6 | TRBD1 | ASSYSEGAYQPQH
TRBJ1-4 | TRBV7-6 | TRBD1 | ASSYTGDPNEKLF
TRBJ1-4 | TRBV7-8 | NA | ASSSGEKLF
TRBJ1-6 | TRBV9 | TRBD1 | ASSVEGQGYAPLH
TRBJ1-1 | TRBV7-8 | NA | ASRHAQGEVTEAF
TRBJ1-5 | TRBV6-1 | TRBD1 | ASSEPGRGINQPPH